What follows are 18 T cell receptor beta chains derived from one specimen sequenced in a study of blood T cell repertoires in COVID-19 (dated by TCRdb to 2020 to 2021). The library was prepared using the immunoSEQ multiplex PCR assay. Entries here come from immuneACCESS through TCRdb and include only in-frame sequences with V and J called. Some clones fail to appear in such tables; in the studies checked, an unresolved V gene covers under half of the shortfall, and the cause of the remainder is unknown. The sample table shows approximately 290,000 clones, and approximately 85% are seen once. The ten top clones hold 4.3% of the sample. Sequencing was performed on PBMCs or T cells enriched from blood (not recorded which). These receptors were obtained from a woman aged 25 to 39 who had recovered from COVID-19.

The chain recombines TRBV6-4 with TRBJ2-1; TRBD1 matches at 9 bases. The CDR3 sequence is 15 residues long. Trimming at V came to 3 bases and at J to 2 bases, leaving 2 bases not matched to a gene. CDR1 MRHNA and CDR2 SNTAGT come from the germline V gene. The CDR3 DNA is TGTGCCAGCAGTGAGGGACAGGGAACCTACAATGAGCAGTTCTTC. This codes for CASSEGQGTYNEQFF.

The genes are TRBV7-8 and TRBJ1-4, with 11 bases lining up with TRBD1. The CDR3 contains 14 residues. The germline CDR1 and CDR2 sequences are SGHVS and FQNEAQ. With V trimmed by 5 bases and J by 6 bases, 2 bases remained unmatched. The CDR3 bases are TGTGCCAGCAGCCAGGACAGGGGGCATGAAAAACTGTTTTTT. Residues: CASSQDRGHEKLFF.

The chain couples TRBV18 to TRBJ2-3, with D possibly being TRBD2 (6 bases). Germline V gene data show CDR1 as KGHSH and CDR2 as LQKENI. V was trimmed by 4 bases and J by 2 bases, leaving 13 bases between them. The CDR3 runs 15 residues. In DNA form, the CDR3 reads TGTGCCAGCTCACGCGGGACGACAGACACAGATACGCAGTATTTT. Its translation is CASSRGTTDTDTQYF.

This chain connects TRBV7-9 to TRBJ1-4, with D perhaps matching TRBD1 (6 bases). V was trimmed by 5 bases and J by 5 bases, leaving 15 bases between them. The CDR3 is made up of 15 amino acids. Germline V lookup: CDR1 SEHNR, CDR2 FQNEAQ (reference sequence). The CDR3 coding sequence is TGTGCCAGCAGCCAACCCGGTAGGGGGAATGAAAAACTGTTTTTT. Amino acids: CASSQPGRGNEKLFF.

V is TRBV9 and J is TRBJ2-2; D remains ambiguous. Trimming shortened V by 3 bases and J by 4 bases, and 10 bases separated the two germline ends. This CDR3 spans 14 amino acids. Germline V gives CDR1 SGDLS, CDR2 YYNGEE. The CDR3 DNA follows: TGTGCCAGCAGCGCCTTCTCCTCCACCGGGGAGCTGTTTTTT. Translation gives CASSAFSSTGELFF.

The chain links TRBV28 to TRBJ1-2, with TRBD1 identical over 7 bases. Germline trimming cut 3 bases from V and 4 bases from J; bases unmatched to any gene: 5. CDR3 length equals 14 residues. CDR1 is MDHEN and CDR2 is SYDVKM in the germline V gene. The CDR3, as DNA: TGTGCCAGCAGTTTGAGGGGGCTTAGCTATGGCTACACCTTC. It is translated as CASSLRGLSYGYTF.

This sequence joins TRBV28 and TRBJ2-7; 10 nucleotides match TRBD1. Trimming at V came to 6 bases and at J to 2 bases, leaving 4 bases not matched to a gene. Germline lookup yields CDR1 MDHEN and CDR2 SYDVKM. The CDR3 has 14 residues. The DNA of the CDR3 is TGTGCCAGCAGCCTGGGACAGGGGCCCTACGAGCAGTACTTC. It translates to CASSLGQGPYEQYF.

This rearrangement joins TRBV28 to TRBJ1-2, with D perhaps matching TRBD1 (6 bases). Per germline, CDR1 MDHEN and CDR2 SYDVKM. The CDR3 extends over 12 amino acids. V was shortened by 3 bases and J by 6 bases, with 8 bases between the two germline ends. CDR3 sequence reads: CASSLRGHGYTF. CDR3 DNA: TGTGCCAGCAGTTTGCGGGGGCATGGCTACACCTTC.

The chain uses TRBV28 and TRBJ1-2; D may be TRBD1 (6 bases). The CDR3 is 15 residues long. The germline V and J ends were trimmed by 3 bases and 4 bases, with 15 bases remaining between them. The germline V gene encodes CDR1 MDHEN and CDR2 SYDVKM. The CDR3 region is CASSFGVGGRYGYTF. The CDR3 coding sequence is TGTGCCAGCAGTTTTGGGGTAGGGGGACGCTATGGCTACACCTTC.

The chain carries TRBV29-1 and TRBJ1-1, with 7 bases aligning to TRBD1. Germline V gene lookup returns CDR1 SQVTM and CDR2 ANQGSEA. The ends lost 5 bases at V and 8 bases at J; junction bases unmatched: 8. The CDR3 is 12 residues long. The CDR3 sequence is CSVRRGRREAFF. The DNA of the CDR3 is TGCAGCGTTCGAAGGGGGCGAAGGGAAGCTTTCTTT.

The chain employs TRBV28 and TRBJ1-1, with D perhaps TRBD1 (6 bases). The CDR3 runs 14 residues. Trimming pared 2 bases from V and 2 bases from J, leaving 9 bases between. Looked up from germline, CDR1 is MDHEN and CDR2 is SYDVKM. The CDR3 nucleotides read TGTGCCAGCAGTTTAAGGGGGGGCAACACTGAAGCTTTCTTT. This translates into CASSLRGGNTEAFF.

This clone is a singleton in its sample. This chain connects TRBV7-3 to TRBJ1-1; no firm D call. Germline values: CDR1 SGHTA, CDR2 FQGTGA. The CDR3 is 13 residues long. Deletions cut 5 bases from V and 8 bases from J, with 15 bases between. The CDR3 sequence: CASSPPAGTEAFF. The CDR3 region has the DNA TGTGCCAGCAGCCCCCCGGCGGGTACCGAAGCTTTCTTT.

This clone was observed a single time. The chain carries TRBV21-1 and TRBJ2-7; the D call in the table, TRBD1, was not verified against the DNA. TRBV21-1 is a documented pseudogene. The length of the CDR3 is 16 residues. CDR3 sequence: CASSAHRDRRTYEQYF. As DNA, the CDR3 is TGTGCCAGCAGCGCACACCGGGACAGGCGCACCTACGAGCAGTACTTC.

As DNA, the CDR3 is TGTGCCAGCAGTTTTGAGGTGGGTGGGACAGCTTACAATGAGCAGTTCTTC. Protein sequence: CASSFEVGGTAYNEQFF. The V gene is TRBV28, the J gene TRBJ2-1; TRBD1 agrees at 7 bases. Per the germline V gene, CDR1 is MDHEN and CDR2 is SYDVKM. This CDR3 spans 17 amino acids. V gave up 3 bases and J gave up 4 bases; unmatched junction bases: 12.

This chain connects TRBV25-1 to TRBJ1-2, with TRBD1 matching over 8 bases. The ends lost 1 base at V and 5 bases at J; junction bases unmatched: 6. CDR1 is MGHDK, CDR2 SYGVNS, per germline. The CDR3 contains 15 residues. This CDR3 is CASSESHRGRYGYTF. The DNA for the CDR3 is TGTGCCAGCAGTGAATCTCACAGGGGGAGATATGGCTACACCTTC.

The table lists this clone with a few counts. The chain has TRBV10-2 and TRBJ2-1; TRBD2 agrees at 8 bases. Germline loops: CDR1 WSHSY, CDR2 SAAADI. CDR3 size: 12 residues. The J segment lost 6 bases and the V segment lost 9 bases, leaving 4 bases of the junction unmatched. The CDR3 sequence is CASSGTSNEQFF. In DNA, the CDR3 is TGCGCCAGTTCCGGGACTAGCAATGAGCAGTTCTTC.

The gene calls are TRBV7-8 and TRBJ1-1, with TRBD1 matching 8 bases. There are 15 residues in the CDR3. Germline CDR1 is SGHVS and CDR2 is FQNEAQ. With V trimmed by 5 bases and J by 0 bases, 5 bases remained unmatched. The CDR3 DNA reads as TGTGCCAGCAGCCCGTGGACAGGGATGAACACTGAAGCTTTCTTT. It is translated as CASSPWTGMNTEAFF.

This rearrangement joins TRBV11-2 to TRBJ2-7; D call uncertain. Germline V gene lookup returns CDR1 SGHAT and CDR2 FQNNGV. Trimming shortened V by 1 base and J by 0 bases, and 13 bases separated the two germline ends. CDR3 length equals 16 residues. Here the CDR3 reads CASSLGPGELSYEQYF. CDR3 nucleotide sequence: TGTGCCAGCAGCTTAGGTCCTGGAGAACTCTCCTACGAGCAGTACTTC.